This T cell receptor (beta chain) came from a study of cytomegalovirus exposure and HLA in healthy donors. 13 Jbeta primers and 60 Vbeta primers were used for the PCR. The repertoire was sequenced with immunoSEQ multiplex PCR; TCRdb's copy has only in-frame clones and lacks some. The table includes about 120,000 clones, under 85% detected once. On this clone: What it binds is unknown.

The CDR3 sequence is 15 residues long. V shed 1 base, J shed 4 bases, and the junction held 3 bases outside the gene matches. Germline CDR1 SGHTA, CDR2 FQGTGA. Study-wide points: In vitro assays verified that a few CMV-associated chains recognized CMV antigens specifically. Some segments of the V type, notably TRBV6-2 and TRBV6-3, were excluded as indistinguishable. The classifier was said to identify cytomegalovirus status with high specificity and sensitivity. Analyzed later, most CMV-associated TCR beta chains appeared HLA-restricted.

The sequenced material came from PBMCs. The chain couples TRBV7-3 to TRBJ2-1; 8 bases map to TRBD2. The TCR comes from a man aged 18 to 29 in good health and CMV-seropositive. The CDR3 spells CASSLSTSGYNEQFF. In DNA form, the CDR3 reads TGTGCCAGCAGCTTAAGTACTAGCGGTTACAATGAGCAGTTCTTC.